This entry concerns a single TCR beta chain. Its antigen target is currently unknown. The sample holds no much larger clone one base away, and base qualities are not on file. These data are taken from a study of graft-versus-host responses after intestinal transplantation (dated by TCRdb to the early 2020s). For the study in its entirety: The transplants that recipients got were multivisceral, liver-intestinal, or isolated intestinal. Every recipient was given anti-thymocyte globulin induction, then maintenance tacrolimus and steroids for roughly 3 years. Bulk TCR-beta CDR3 sequencing was used to track graft-versus-host and host-versus-graft alloreactive T cell clones in the graft, circulation and bone marrow after intestinal transplantation. To identify alloreactive clones, pre-transplant mixed lymphocyte reaction products were sequenced and then compared with unstimulated pre-transplant donor and recipient T cells. The cohort enrolled 20 to 30 intestinal transplant recipients including one retransplant, and 3 patients lacking pretransplant specimens were excluded. Donor T cell macrochimerism was defined as a peak of at least 4% donor T cells among recipient peripheral blood mononuclear cells. Rather than being sequenced by the commercial service, samples from a few later patients were sequenced in-house on an Illumina MiSeq and processed with MiXCR.

Reading the germline V gene (reference sequence) gives CDR1 LNHDA and CDR2 SQIVND. Trimming takes 7 bases from V and 0 bases from J, and the germline ends sit 19 bases apart. From cysteine to phenylalanine, the CDR3 is 17 amino acids long. Here the CDR3 DNA is all that survives: 51 bases in frame from base 1. The meaning of the sample's time point label: cells obtained before transplantation from donor or recipient. CD3+CD4+ and CD3+CD8+ populations were FACS-sorted from unstimulated pre-transplant donor and recipient cells taken from spleen or lymph nodes. Library prep was done by the immunoSEQ multiplex PCR assay. In most patients, genomic DNA was isolated using the Qiagen DNeasy Blood and Tissue Kit and sent frozen to Adaptive Biotechnologies for TCR sequencing. Adaptive Biotechnologies carried out high-throughput TCR-beta CDR3 sequencing of genomic DNA for most patients. The authors' analysis ran thus. TCR sequencing data were retrieved from Adaptive's ImmunoSEQ software for 18 patients, whereas three other patients were processed with MiXCR and VDJtools. To correct CD4 versus CD8 sorting errors, sequences present in both subsets at a frequency ratio below 5:1 were removed. CDR3 nucleotide sequences shared between donor and recipient were removed because the origin of such sequences could not be assigned. To count as alloreactive, a clone needed at least 2-fold expansion over unstimulated cells and a minimum CFSE-low frequency of 0.002% (template counts) or 0.001% (read counts). Clones were considered mappable if detected in sequenced pre-transplant spleen, lymph node, or MLR CFSE-low populations of the donor or recipient. The cumulative frequency of alloreactive clones was calculated as a percentage of all sequences, weighted by copy number. TCRdb limited this immuneACCESS table to in-frame rearrangements with V and J called. A share of clones is missing; checked studies link under half to unresolved V genes, and the rest is unexplained. V and J calls plus clone size are reproduced from that table; the DNA served to infer D and trimming. The sample has roughly 99,000 clones on record, about 91% of them singletons. 0.6% to 0.8% of the sample is held by the ten biggest clonotypes.

Beyond this particular receptor, the publication reports: The relatively low number and heterogeneity of intestinal transplant patients limited the conclusions. GvH clones were detected in recipient bone marrow, and some appeared earlier in ileal mucosa or blood, consistent with an intestinal mucosal origin. Peak levels of circulating GvH clones were associated with declines in HvG clones early after transplant. In patients with donor T cell macrochimerism, the allografts had high GvH to HvG T cell clonal ratios.

The sequencing here drew on unstimulated CD4+ T cells sorted from spleen or lymph node cells, taken before transplant. The TCR sequence derives from a human donor who was the organ donor for an intestinal transplant. This receptor chain uses TRBV19 and TRBJ1-3; there is no confident call for the D gene. The DNA sequence reads TGTGCCAGTACCCCTCGGAATCGACGTATCTCTGGAAACACCATATATTTT. Translated, it reads CASTPRNRRISGNTIYF.